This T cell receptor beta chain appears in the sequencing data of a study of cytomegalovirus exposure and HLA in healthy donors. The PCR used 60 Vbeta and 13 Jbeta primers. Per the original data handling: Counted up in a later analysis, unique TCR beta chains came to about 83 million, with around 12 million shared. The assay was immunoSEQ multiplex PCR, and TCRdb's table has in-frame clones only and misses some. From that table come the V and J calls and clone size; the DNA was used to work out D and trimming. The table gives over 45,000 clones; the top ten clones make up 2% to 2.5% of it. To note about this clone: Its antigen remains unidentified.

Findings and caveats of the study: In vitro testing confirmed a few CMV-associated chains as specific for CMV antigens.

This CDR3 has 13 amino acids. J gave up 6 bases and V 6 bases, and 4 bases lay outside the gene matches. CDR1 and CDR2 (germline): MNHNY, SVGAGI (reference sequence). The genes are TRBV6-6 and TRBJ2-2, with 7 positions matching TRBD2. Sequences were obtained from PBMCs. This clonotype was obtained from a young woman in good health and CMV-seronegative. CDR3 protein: CASSRTRPGELFF. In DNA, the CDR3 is TGTGCCAGCAGCCGGACTAGGCCCGGGGAGCTGTTTTTT.